Detailed here is one TCR beta chain. Unique molecular identifiers featured in how the TCRbeta library was prepared. TCRdb fed the PCR reads into MiXCR, producing one record per CDR3 protein. Among 300,000 to 350,000 distinct CDR3 sequences listed, roughly 15% were seen once. CDR3 length equals 13 residues. Trimming took 6 bases from V and 1 from J; bases not matched to a gene: 3. Germline loops: CDR1 DFQATT, CDR2 SNEGSKA (reference sequence). This specimen comes from a study of T-cell reconstitution after alpha-beta-depleted transplantation in children. Sequencing used PBMCs, mostly from graft donor cells, obtained 360 days after TCRalphabeta/CD19-depleted stem cell transplant. This clonotype originated in a male patient aged 2 to 9 who had a stem cell transplant for acute lymphoblastic leukemia, so the T cells may come from the graft donor. The chain is built from TRBV20-1 and TRBJ2-7; 10 positions agree with TRBD1. CDR3 loop: CSATGQGSYEQYF. DNA for the CDR3: TGCAGTGCGACGGGACAGGGGTCCTACGAGCAGTACTTC.